The T cell receptor (beta chain) under discussion was sequenced for a study of regulatory T cells in long-lasting Graves disease. Study-wide points: Favoring TRBV28, TRBJ1-2 and TRBJ2-5 was a feature seen in persistent disease.

Arm-PCR of CDR3 regions and iRepertoire HTBI primers were used to build TCR beta libraries. Each CDR3 protein is one row after TCRdb ran MiXCR on the multiplex PCR reads. The data hold 350,000 to 500,000 distinct CDR3 sequences, with 13% to 15% observed a single time. This clonotype showed up just a few times. Its matching antigen is unknown. Time point indicated: newly diagnosed GD, antithyroid drugs for less than 3 months. The TCR library was made from RNA that had been extracted from PBMCs in TRIzol. J lost 0 bases, V lost 2 bases, and 3 bases had no gene match. CDR3 size: 14 residues. The germline gives CDR1 SQVTM, CDR2 ANQGSEA. This sample also belongs to another study, concerning T cells in Graves' hyperthyroidism and ophthalmopathy.

Sequenced here: peripheral blood mononuclear cells (PBMCs), sampled at new diagnosis, from a patient treated with antithyroid drugs. The sequence was obtained from a woman aged 45 to 65 with Graves disease. J is TRBJ1-1 and V is TRBV29-1, with 7 bases matching TRBD1. CDR3 sequence (DNA): TGCAGCGTTGAAACAGGGGAGGTGAACACTGAAGCTTTCTTT. The encoded protein is CSVETGEVNTEAFF. Variable domain in full (rest from reference TRBV29-1 and TRBJ1-1): SAVISQKPSRDICQRGTSLTIQCQVDSQVTMMFWYRQQPGQSLTLIATANQGSEATYESGFVIDKFPISRPNLTFSTLTVSNMSPEDSSIYLCSVETGEVNTEAFFGQGTRLTVV.